Below are 28 T cell receptor beta chains sequenced from a single sample in a study of blood T cell repertoires in COVID-19. Produced via immunoSEQ multiplex PCR; TCRdb's table is partial and in-frame only. There are fewer than 300,000 clones in the sample; around 90% occur only once, and about 0.74% lies in the top ten. Sequenced input: peripheral blood. These receptors all stem from a woman aged 30 to 39 with acute or convalescent COVID-19.

This chain links TRBV6-5 with TRBJ2-1, with TRBD2 as a possible D gene (7 bases). This CDR3 has 15 residues. The germline CDR1 and CDR2 sequences are MNHEY and SVGAGI. V gave up 2 bases and J gave up 9 bases, with 17 bases separating them. CDR3 in DNA: TGTGCCAGCAGTTACCTCGAAGGGGGGGCAGGTGAGCAGTTCTTC. Residues: CASSYLEGGAGEQFF.

The V gene is TRBV11-3, the J gene TRBJ2-1, with TRBD2 matching 10 bases. The CDR3 length is 17 residues. Looked up from germline, CDR1 is SGHNT and CDR2 is YENEEA. V was clipped by 1 base and J by 6 bases; unmatched bases: 9. CDR3 in amino acids: CASSLVRGSGRANEQFF. DNA of the CDR3: TGTGCCAGCAGCTTAGTGCGGGGGAGCGGGAGGGCCAATGAGCAGTTCTTC.

This sequence joins TRBV6-2 or TRBV6-3 and TRBJ1-5; TRBD1 matches at 10 bases. Germline trimming cut 2 bases from V and 4 bases from J; bases unmatched to any gene: 11. CDR3 length equals 18 residues. Germline CDR1 and CDR2: MNHEY and SVGEGT. Here the CDR3 DNA reads TGTGCCAGCAGTTACACCCCGGGACAGGGGCTGGTAAATCAGCCCCAGCATTTT. It codes for CASSYTPGQGLVNQPQHF.

The chain uses TRBV19 and TRBJ1-4, with D possibly being TRBD1 (6 bases). Per the germline V gene, CDR1 is LNHDA and CDR2 is SQIVND (reference sequence). Trimming stripped 7 bases from V and 7 bases from J, with 13 bases between. The CDR3 is made up of 13 amino acids. This CDR3 reads CASKRGYREKLFF. As DNA, the CDR3 is TGTGCCAGTAAAAGGGGGTACCGTGAAAAACTGTTTTTT.

The chain couples TRBV7-2 to TRBJ1-3, with D possibly matching TRBD1 (5 bases). CDR1 SGHTA and CDR2 FQGNSA come from the germline V gene. V was shortened by 1 base and J by 1 base, with 8 bases between the two germline ends. The CDR3 sequence is 15 residues long. Written as DNA, the CDR3 is TGTGCCAGCAGCTTAGGACAGCTGTCTGGAAACACCATATATTTT. Translating it yields CASSLGQLSGNTIYF.

The CDR3 nucleotides read TGCGCCAGCAGCCAAGTGGGCCGGGGGGGCGACCATCAAGAGACCCAGTACTTC. Translation gives CASSQVGRGGDHQETQYF. V is TRBV4-3 and J is TRBJ2-5; 8 positions agree with TRBD2. V lost 1 base and J lost 2; bases outside the gene matches: 12. This CDR3 contains 18 residues. Germline V CDR1 and CDR2: LGHNA, YSLEER.

J is TRBJ1-2 and V is TRBV24-1; TRBD1 might be the D (5 bases). The CDR3 contains 11 residues. The germline V gene encodes CDR1 KGHDR and CDR2 SFDVKD. Trimming took off 11 bases at V and 4 bases at J, with 10 bases between the two ends. This chain's CDR3 is CAISGGYGYTF. The CDR3 DNA follows: TGTGCCATTTCGGGGGGCTATGGCTACACCTTC.

The V call is TRBV5-1, the J call TRBJ1-2, with 7 bases aligning to TRBD1. V lost 4 bases to trimming and J lost 5 bases; unmatched junction nucleotides: 11. The CDR3 spans 15 residues. Germline V gives CDR1 SGHRS, CDR2 YFSETQ. This chain's CDR3 is CASSGGDSRPYGYTF. CDR3 nucleotides: TGCGCCAGCAGCGGCGGGGACAGTAGACCTTATGGCTACACCTTC.

The genes are TRBV11-3 and TRBJ2-1; 10 nucleotides line up with TRBD2. V lost 6 bases, J lost 3 bases, and 5 bases stayed unmatched. This CDR3 spans 15 amino acids. CDR1 and CDR2 (germline): SGHNT, YENEEA. In DNA form, the CDR3 reads TGTGCCAGCAGGCAAAGCGGGAGGGACTACAATGAGCAGTTCTTC. It is translated as CASRQSGRDYNEQFF.

The chain combines TRBV5-1 with TRBJ2-7, with TRBD2 matching over 7 bases. The CDR3 runs to 16 residues. CDR1 and CDR2 (germline): SGHRS, YFSETQ. Trimming removed 0 bases from V and 4 bases from J; junction bases left unmatched: 10. The CDR3 DNA reads TGCGCCAGCAGCTTGGTTGGCGGGAGTGATTTTTACGAGCAGTACTTC. Translated, it gives CASSLVGGSDFYEQYF.

The rearrangement uses TRBV14 and TRBJ1-1; possibly TRBD1 for D (5 bases). V was pared by 0 bases and J by 3 bases, with 8 bases between. The CDR3 sequence is 14 residues long. CDR1 and CDR2 (germline): SGHDN, FVKESK. For the CDR3, the DNA is TGTGCCAGCAGCCAAGACAGGGTCTACACTGAAGCTTTCTTT. It translates to CASSQDRVYTEAFF.

The chain recombines TRBV29-1 with TRBJ1-1; D unclear. The CDR3 loop spans 14 amino acids. Germline lookup yields CDR1 SQVTM and CDR2 ANQGSEA. Trimming stripped 7 bases from V and 3 bases from J, with 18 bases between. The chain's CDR3 is CSGLYSESHTEAFF. CDR3 nucleotides: TGCAGCGGACTATACAGTGAGTCGCACACTGAAGCTTTCTTT.

The chain employs TRBV7-6 and TRBJ2-2; 8 bases fit TRBD1. CDR3 length: 16 amino acids. The V gene end was trimmed by 5 bases and the J gene end by 3 bases; junction bases not matched to a gene: 8. The germline CDR1 and CDR2 sequences are SGHVS and FNYEAQ. The CDR3 region has the DNA TGTGCCAGCAGCCGATGGGACAGGCAGGACACCGGGGAGCTGTTTTTT. As protein: CASSRWDRQDTGELFF.

The chain carries TRBV10-1 and TRBJ1-1; the match to TRBD1 covers 7 bases. The V gene's germline CDR1 is WNHNN and CDR2 SYGVQD (reference sequence). This CDR3 spans 12 amino acids. The J segment lost 8 bases and the V segment lost 3 bases, leaving 3 bases of the junction unmatched. CDR3: CASSDPDREAFF. CDR3 coding DNA: TGCGCCAGCAGTGATCCGGACAGGGAAGCTTTCTTT.

The rearrangement uses TRBV27 and TRBJ1-5; 7 bases line up with TRBD1. In germline, CDR1 is MNHEY, CDR2 SMNVEV (reference sequence). J gave up 4 bases and V 4 bases, and 4 bases lay outside the gene matches. This CDR3 spans 14 amino acids. CDR3 nucleotides: TGTGCCAGCAGTTGGAGGGGGCGTAATCAGCCCCAGCATTTT. Residues: CASSWRGRNQPQHF.

This rearrangement joins TRBV18 to TRBJ2-7; the D is unclear. The CDR3 sequence is 14 residues long. The V gene lost 2 bases and the J gene lost 4 bases, with 12 bases spanning the gap. The V gene's germline CDR1 is KGHSH and CDR2 LQKENI. DNA for the CDR3: TGTGCCAGCTCACCAAAATTTGGTACATACGAGCAGTACTTC. This translates into CASSPKFGTYEQYF.

The rearrangement uses TRBV12-3 or TRBV12-4 and TRBJ1-2; TRBD1 is a possible D gene (6 bases). V was clipped by 7 bases and J by 2 bases, with 11 bases between them. The CDR3 loop spans 13 amino acids. CDR3 DNA: TGTGCCAGCAATCCGGACAGAAACTATGGCTACACCTTC. It translates to CASNPDRNYGYTF.

This clone is a singleton in its sample. The chain uses TRBV9 and TRBJ2-3, with no clear D. The germline V gene encodes CDR1 SGDLS and CDR2 YYNGEE. This CDR3 contains 18 residues. Trimming shortened V by 3 bases and J by 2 bases, and 22 bases separated the two germline ends. The CDR3 spells CASSAESTGGFITDTQYF. CDR3 sequence (DNA): TGTGCCAGCAGCGCCGAAAGCACCGGCGGTTTTATCACAGATACGCAGTATTTT.

The rearrangement uses TRBV4-2 and TRBJ1-4, with 8 positions matching TRBD1. There are 16 residues in the CDR3. Trimming took 1 base from V and 5 from J; bases not matched to a gene: 6. The germline CDR1 and CDR2 sequences are LGHNA and YNFKEQ. The CDR3: CASSQVVRTGNEKLFF. CDR3 DNA: TGTGCCAGCAGCCAAGTTGTAAGGACAGGGAATGAAAAACTGTTTTTT.

Only a few counts were recorded for this clone. This chain uses TRBV4-1 with TRBJ2-2; 11 bases fit TRBD2. V lost 0 bases to trimming and J lost 5 bases; unmatched junction nucleotides: 11. The CDR3 covers 19 residues. Per germline, CDR1 MGHRA and CDR2 YSYEKL. In nucleotides, the CDR3 is TGCGCCAGCAGCCAAGAAGAGGGTAGCGGGAGGGCCCAAACCGGGGAGCTGTTTTTT. Translated: CASSQEEGSGRAQTGELFF.

In its sample, this clone was seen a few times. This rearrangement joins TRBV10-3 to TRBJ2-1, with D unclear. V was trimmed by 2 bases and J by 6 bases, leaving 5 bases between them. The CDR3 loop spans 12 amino acids. The germline V gene encodes CDR1 ENHRY and CDR2 SYGVKD. DNA of the CDR3: TGTGCCATCAGTGAGCGGTTCAATGAGCAGTTCTTC. As protein: CAISERFNEQFF.

The CDR3 sequence: CASSIFGRAPVGELFF. The CDR3 coding sequence is TGTGCCAGTAGTATCTTTGGGCGGGCTCCTGTCGGGGAGCTGTTTTTT. The V call is TRBV19, the J call TRBJ2-2; perhaps TRBD2 as D (5 bases). Germline-derived CDR1 and CDR2 are LNHDA and SQIVND (reference sequence). The V end was cut by 3 bases, the J end by 7 bases, with 18 bases between. This CDR3 region has 16 residues.

The rearrangement links TRBV7-2 to TRBJ1-2, with 8 bases lining up with TRBD1. The CDR3 loop spans 13 amino acids. The germline gives CDR1 SGHTA, CDR2 FQGNSA. J lost 4 bases, V lost 5 bases, and 3 bases had no gene match. The CDR3 DNA is TGTGCCAGCAGCCCAGGGGGCGGCTATGGCTACACCTTC. The encoded protein is CASSPGGGYGYTF.

The chain combines TRBV7-8 with TRBJ2-1; unclear D gene. Trimming took 0 bases from V and 2 from J, leaving 5 bases between them. This CDR3 contains 14 residues. The germline gives CDR1 SGHVS, CDR2 FQNEAQ. CDR3 DNA: TGTGCCAGCAGCTTAGCCATTGCCTACAATGAGCAGTTCTTC. Protein: CASSLAIAYNEQFF.

This rearrangement joins TRBV7-9 to TRBJ1-5; D ambiguous. The CDR3 covers 13 residues. The germline V gene has CDR1 SEHNR and CDR2 FQNEAQ (reference sequence). Trimming removed 3 bases from V and 7 bases from J, with 10 bases in between. CDR3 sequence: CASSLSPSQPQHF. In DNA form, the CDR3 reads TGTGCCAGCAGCTTGTCCCCCTCCCAGCCCCAGCATTTT.

V and J are TRBV2 and TRBJ1-4, with 9 bases fitting TRBD1. Germline CDR1 and CDR2: SNHLY and FYNNEI. This CDR3 region has 15 residues. After removal of 1 base from V and 8 bases from J, the junction contained 5 bases not matched to a gene. CDR3 protein: CASSEDRGLVEKLFF. Written as DNA, the CDR3 is TGTGCCAGCAGTGAAGACAGGGGGCTGGTGGAAAAACTGTTTTTT.

The chain is built from TRBV4-1 and TRBJ1-2; tentative D call: TRBD1 (5 bases). Per the germline V gene, CDR1 is MGHRA and CDR2 is YSYEKL. The CDR3 consists of 18 residues. Trimming removed 2 bases at V and 7 bases at J, with 26 bases between. The CDR3 is CASSQLDMGLPGEGGYTF. The CDR3 DNA reads as TGCGCCAGCAGCCAACTAGATATGGGGTTGCCGGGGGAAGGTGGCTACACCTTC.

This clone was recorded only once. The chain couples TRBV5-1 to TRBJ2-7; tentatively, D is TRBD1 (5 bases). Germline V CDR1 and CDR2: SGHRS, YFSETQ. With 0 bases removed from V and 1 base from J, the gap between germline ends came to 5 bases. The CDR3 has 13 amino acids. CDR3 residues: CASSLGQSYEQYF. CDR3 bases: TGCGCCAGCAGCTTGGGACAGTCCTACGAGCAGTACTTC. Using reference TRBV5-1 and TRBJ2-7 for the parts outside the CDR3, the full variable domain is KAGVTQTPRYLIKTRGQQVTLSCSPISGHRSVSWYQQTPGQGLQFLFEYFSETQRNKGNFPGRFSGRQFSNSRSEMNVSTLELGDSALYLCASSLGQSYEQYFGPGTRLTVT.